This T cell receptor beta chain emerged from a study of control samples from healthy donors and cancer patients. Here immunoSEQ multiplex PCR was the method, and the copy in TCRdb shows in-frame clones only, minus some. The profile shows tens of thousands of clones, approximately 84% of them singletons. Germline CDR1 and CDR2: MDHEN and SYDVKM. The CDR3 has 16 residues. V was pared by 6 bases and J by 0 bases, with 17 bases between. Material for sequencing was blood. The V and J genes are TRBV28 and TRBJ1-1; D perhaps matches TRBD1 (5 bases). The receptor's source is a woman aged 50 to 60 in good health. CDR3 in amino acids: CASSPTGTVLNTEAFF. Here the CDR3 DNA reads TGTGCCAGCAGCCCAACCGGGACGGTGCTGAACACTGAAGCTTTCTTT. The variable domain in full, completed from reference TRBV28 and TRBJ1-1, reads DVKVTQSSRYLVKRTGEKVFLECVQDMDHENMFWYRQDPGLGLRLIYFSYDVKMKEKGDIPEGYSVSREKKERFSLILESASTNQTSMYLCASSPTGTVLNTEAFFGQGTRLTVV.